Presented here are 15 T cell receptor beta chains from one specimen sequenced in a study of cytomegalovirus exposure and HLA in healthy donors. The data were produced by immunoSEQ multiplex PCR, yet TCRdb's version contains in-frame clones alone and is incomplete. The sample records around 120,000 clones, approximately 90% being singletons. The material sequenced was PBMCs. Receptors originate from a woman between 18 and 29 years old in good health and CMV-seronegative.

The CDR3 bases are TGTGCCAGCAGCCCAGGGGACGGGGTTTCACCCCTCCACTTT. It translates to CASSPGDGVSPLHF. The V and J genes are TRBV5-4 and TRBJ1-6, with D maybe TRBD1 (6 bases). There are 14 residues in the CDR3. Germline CDR1 is SGHNT and CDR2 is YYREEE (reference sequence). V lost 4 bases, J lost 9 bases, and 14 bases lay in between.

This chain's CDR3 is CASTPPGQRWTEAFF. CDR3 nucleotide sequence: TGTGCCAGTACCCCCCCGGGACAGAGGTGGACTGAAGCTTTCTTT. The chain is built from TRBV19 and TRBJ1-1; TRBD1 agrees at 7 bases. The CDR3 contains 15 residues. Germline-derived CDR1 and CDR2 are LNHDA and SQIVND (reference sequence). Trimming removed 7 bases from V and 5 bases from J; junction bases left unmatched: 13.

In this sample, this clone turned up once. V usage is TRBV18 and J usage is TRBJ2-1; TRBD2 matches at 9 bases. CDR1 KGHSH and CDR2 LQKENI come from the germline V gene. V dropped 1 base and J dropped 8; count of bases not matched to a gene: 9. This CDR3 is built from 16 residues. The CDR3 region has the DNA TGTGCCAGCTCACCACGGCAGACTAGCGGCGTCGATGAGCAGTTCTTC. As protein: CASSPRQTSGVDEQFF.

The chain carries TRBV6-4 and TRBJ2-2; TRBD2 matches at 7 bases. Germline values: CDR1 MRHNA, CDR2 SNTAGT. J was trimmed by 2 bases and V by 4 bases; bases with no gene match: 7. The CDR3 extends over 16 amino acids. As DNA, the CDR3 is TGTGCCAGCAGTGGCGGGACTAACTTCAACACCGGGGAGCTGTTTTTT. Residues: CASSGGTNFNTGELFF.

This clone was observed a single time. This chain connects TRBV19 to TRBJ2-7; 8 bases agree with TRBD2. The CDR3 is 16 residues long. Trimming took 3 bases from V and 6 from J; bases not matched to a gene: 13. CDR1 and CDR2 (germline): LNHDA, SQIVND (reference sequence). The DNA of the CDR3 is TGTGCCAGTAGTATTGAAGATAGCGGGGCGTTGGGCGAGCAGTACTTC. Translated, it gives CASSIEDSGALGEQYF.

V usage is TRBV6-1 and J usage is TRBJ2-6; D unresolved. The CDR3 covers 15 residues. The V gene lost 3 bases and the J gene lost 0 bases, with 6 bases spanning the gap. Germline V CDR1 and CDR2: MNHNS, SASEGT. CDR3 residues: CASSDRHSGANVLTF. The CDR3 DNA sequence: TGTGCCAGCAGTGACCGACACTCTGGGGCCAACGTCCTGACTTTC.

The J gene is TRBJ2-2, the V gene TRBV2, with TRBD1 identical over 7 bases. Germline V gene data show CDR1 as SNHLY and CDR2 as FYNNEI. V lost 6 bases and J lost 6; bases outside the gene matches: 4. The CDR3 consists of 13 residues. The CDR3: CASRGQVAGELFF. The CDR3 DNA is TGTGCCAGCAGAGGACAGGTCGCCGGGGAGCTGTTTTTT.

V gene TRBV7-3 combines with J gene TRBJ2-5, with D possibly being TRBD1 (5 bases). Germline V gives CDR1 SGHTA, CDR2 FQGTGA. V was shortened by 5 bases and J by 4 bases, with 17 bases between the two germline ends. The length of the CDR3 is 15 residues. The CDR3 DNA sequence: TGTGCCAGCAGCCCGCAGGGCGGAAGAGGAGAGACCCAGTACTTC. Translating gives CASSPQGGRGETQYF. The variable domain in full, with the rest retrieved from reference TRBV7-3 and TRBJ2-5, is GAGVSQTPSNKVTEKGKYVELRCDPISGHTALYWYRQSLGQGPEFLIYFQGTGAADDSGLPNDRFFAVRPEGSVSTLKIQRTERGDSAVYLCASSPQGGRGETQYFGPGTRLLVL.

V gene TRBV18 combines with J gene TRBJ1-1; TRBD1 matches at 8 bases. Germline lookup yields CDR1 KGHSH and CDR2 LQKENI. V dropped 8 bases and J dropped 1; count of bases not matched to a gene: 3. CDR3 length equals 13 residues. The CDR3 sequence is CASRGQGNTEAFF. The CDR3 DNA reads TGTGCCAGCCGTGGACAGGGGAACACTGAAGCTTTCTTT.

The rearrangement joins TRBV7-8 to TRBJ2-5; weak D call: TRBD2 (6 bases). CDR1 SGHVS and CDR2 FQNEAQ come from the germline V gene. Trimming cost V 2 bases and J 5 bases, with 15 bases left between them. CDR3 length: 15 amino acids. The CDR3 coding sequence is TGTGCCAGCAGCTTAAGCGGCGCGGAGGGGGAGACCCAGTACTTC. Translation: CASSLSGAEGETQYF.

This chain uses TRBV5-1 with TRBJ2-2, with 8 bases matching TRBD1. The CDR3 is 17 amino acids. The trim removed 2 bases at V and 4 bases at J, leaving 10 bases unmatched. Germline CDR1 is SGHRS and CDR2 is YFSETQ. This CDR3 is CASSFDRTGLITGELFF. The DNA for the CDR3 is TGCGCCAGCAGCTTCGATAGGACAGGGTTGATCACCGGGGAGCTGTTTTTT.

CDR3 region: CASSLVSQGTGEEQFF. DNA for the CDR3: TGCGCCAGCAGCTTAGTATCACAGGGTACGGGTGAAGAGCAGTTCTTC. The chain couples TRBV5-1 to TRBJ2-1; D might be TRBD1 (6 bases). V shed 2 bases and J shed 10 bases, with 22 bases lying between them. CDR1 is SGHRS, CDR2 YFSETQ, per germline. CDR3 size: 16 residues.

The chain links TRBV7-9 to TRBJ1-1; 10 bases align to TRBD1. The CDR3 spans 15 residues. Germline values: CDR1 SEHNR, CDR2 FQNEAQ (reference sequence). With V trimmed by 4 bases and J by 6 bases, 8 bases remained unmatched. The chain's CDR3 is CASSWGTGARPEAFF. The CDR3 DNA reads TGTGCCAGCAGCTGGGGGACAGGGGCGCGCCCTGAAGCTTTCTTT.

V usage is TRBV6-6 and J usage is TRBJ2-7; 7 bases match TRBD1. The ends lost 5 bases at V and 6 bases at J; junction bases unmatched: 7. The CDR3 is 13 amino acids. Germline CDR1 and CDR2: MNHNY and SVGAGI (reference sequence). Here the CDR3 reads CASSRQGSREQYF. CDR3 in DNA: TGTGCCAGCAGTCGACAGGGTTCCCGCGAGCAGTACTTC.

The V gene is TRBV5-1, the J gene TRBJ1-1; D is perhaps TRBD1 (5 bases). The germline V gene has CDR1 SGHRS and CDR2 YFSETQ. The CDR3 extends over 14 amino acids. V was cut by 0 bases and J by 5 bases, with 11 bases left in between. The CDR3 nucleotides are TGCGCCAGCAGCTTGGCTGGAGGGGTGACTGAAGCTTTCTTT. This translates into CASSLAGGVTEAFF.